This T cell receptor beta chain was identified in a study of shared clonotypes between healthy human individuals. Unsorted samples drew genomic DNA from some 82 million PBMCs. The method was immunoSEQ multiplex PCR; TCRdb's version includes in-frame clones alone and lacks a portion of them. Among around 530,000 clones listed, just over 75% were seen once. Germline loops: CDR1 SGHNT, CDR2 YYREEE (reference sequence). Trimming cost V 8 bases and J 6 bases, with 15 bases left between them. This CDR3 has 12 amino acids. Sequenced material: PBMCs. The rearrangement uses TRBV5-4 and TRBJ2-7; D uncertain. This receptor was taken from a woman between 35 and 50 years old in good health. Some clones in this sample may be carry-over from other donors' samples. In DNA form, the CDR3 reads TGTGCCAGGGATCATGACTCCGGCGAGCAGTACTTC. This sequence encodes CARDHDSGEQYF.